This T cell receptor (beta chain) was recorded in a study of shared clonotypes between healthy human individuals. About this clone itself: Its target is unknown.

Study-wide findings and caveats: Limited genetic and exposure-history diversity came from having few donors. Some naive CD4 clonotypes, around 5%, turned up in common across a handful of donors.

Profiling relied on immunoSEQ multiplex PCR, and the TCRdb table lists in-frame clones only, not all of them. Counted here are roughly 2.5 million clones, roughly 92% occurring once; the ten biggest clones make up around 0.15%. The sequenced sample was naive CD4+ T cells sorted from blood. Stated subset: CD45RA+ positively selected. The TCR sequence derives from a man aged 18 to 35 in good health.

The CDR3 sequence: CAISEKLWETQYF. The CDR3 DNA sequence: TGTGCCATCAGTGAGAAACTATGGGAGACCCAGTACTTC. The rearrangement uses TRBV10-3 and TRBJ2-5; D is uncertain. Germline values: CDR1 ENHRY, CDR2 SYGVKD. Trimming left V 2 bases short and J 5 bases short, with 9 bases between. The CDR3 loop spans 13 amino acids.